This entry concerns a single TCR beta chain. It lacks a known antigen. The input lacks base qualities; no much larger clone sits a single base away. This entry is derived from a study of cytomegalovirus exposure and HLA in healthy donors (dated by TCRdb to the late 2010s). Describing the broader study: An earlier analysis of approximately 600 of the donors reported about 250 Gb of sequence data and more than 90 million unique TCR beta sequences from around 200 million T cells. An early release covering some 640 HLA-typed donors comprised approximately 300 gigabases of sequencing data and approximately 85 million unique TCR sequences. Of the 300 to 500 genotyped donors, 65% to 90% were placed in the genetic ancestry cluster associated with self-reported Caucasian donors. The study was designed to test whether signatures of past pathogen exposure could be identified by cataloging public T cell receptors. The study used immunosequencing to profile the T cell repertoires of several hundred subjects and linked those repertoires to cytomegalovirus serostatus. A separate validation cohort of 100 to 150 different subjects was used in addition to the approximately 610-subject first cohort. To predict cytomegalovirus infection status, the study combined high-throughput TCR immunosequencing, statistical association of individual TCRs with disease status, and machine learning. A later analysis re-examined previously published TCR beta repertoires from roughly 720 donors and added high-resolution HLA genotyping to investigate patterns of TCR occurrence. Rather than using new phenotypic data, the later analysis identified candidate immune exposures from TCR beta sequences and from how often those sequences occurred across donors. An earlier analysis of around 580 of the donors used high-throughput TCR beta sequencing to judge whether each TCR beta V gene segment behaved as functional or pseudogenic. Alongside the repertoire data, information on donor age, sex, ethnicity and CMV serostatus was compiled. In a later genetic analysis, genome-wide SNP genotypes for about three fifths of the roughly 670 donors were used, and that subset was treated as a discovery cohort. Every repertoire in the discovery cohort had been generated on one and the same sequencing platform. HLA typing covered class I and class II loci at four-digit resolution. The number of donors typed differed by locus, with roughly 620-630 for A, B, C, DRB1 and DQB1, 522 for DQA1, 600 to 610 for DPA1, and some 440 for DPB1. About five DR-DQ haplotypes were handled as single units for association and clustering because linkage in the cohort was strong. On average, around 200,000 unique TCR beta nucleotide sequences were sequenced per donor among a few hundred genotyped donors of the cohort, with about 19% of those sequences being non-productive.

Libraries were constructed by the immunoSEQ multiplex PCR assay. The multiplex PCR relied on a mix of 60 forward primers for TCR Vbeta segments and 13 reverse primers for TCR Jbeta segments. The CDR3 region of rearranged TCR beta genes was amplified from genomic DNA by a multiplex PCR assay. On the Illumina HiSeq System, the amplified TCR beta libraries were sequenced as 87-base-pair reads. Per the authors' processing: Across the 500 to 850 repertoires, a later analysis counted tens of millions of unique TCR beta chains, 9 million to 14 million of which were shared by at least two donors. A nearest-neighbor algorithm error-corrected the raw reads and collapsed the reads into unique sequences, merging closely related sequences to remove PCR and sequencing errors. To assign V, D and J gene segments, CDR3 sequences were aligned to IMGT reference sequences. Each retained sequence needed at least a six-nucleotide match to both a V gene segment and a J gene segment. A rearrangement counted as productive if the CDR3 had no stop codons and remained in frame with V and J, and every other rearrangement counted as non-productive. Following IMGT convention, CDR3 was defined as the stretch from the second conserved V-encoded cysteine to the conserved J-encoded phenylalanine. The earlier analysis of about 590 of the donors excluded sequences that lacked an unambiguous match to a single V gene segment. In an earlier analysis of several hundred of the donors, a V segment was called functional when productive rearrangements were above 56.7%, and segregating when the standard deviation between donors exceeded 5%. A statistical classification framework was built for diagnosing cytomegalovirus status from the catalog of TCR beta chain sequences. In a later analysis, V and J genes were assigned by comparing TCR nucleotide sequences against IMGT/GENE-DB human TR gene sequences. The TCRdist pipeline was used in a later analysis to assign CDR3 sequences and most-parsimonious VDJ recombination scenarios. In a later analysis, each TCR beta chain was defined by its CDR3 amino acid sequence together with its V-gene family, and reads without a unique V-gene family were excluded. As a way to deal with suspected cross-contamination and a sequencing artifact, a later analysis dropped over 550 nucleotide sequences that were highly shared and had low generation probability. In a later analysis, a clonal expansion index was calculated for each public chain from normalized within-repertoire ranks of inferred template counts. Generation probabilities in a later analysis came from a VDJ recombination model fitted to out-of-frame rearrangements, and those results were checked against IGoR. Hypergeometric tests were used in a later analysis to score TCR-TCR, TCR-HLA and TCR-CMV co-occurrence, with a repertoire-size bias correction applied to the TCR pairs. In a later analysis, false discovery rates were estimated by permuting HLA or CMV assignments 20 times. In a later analysis, co-occurring TCRs were grouped using DBSCAN, and TCRdist sequence similarity was added for clustering within HLA-allele-positive subsets. Repertoires with fewer than 30,000 or more than 120,000 public chains, plus five repertoires with anomalous nucleotide sharing, were excluded from co-occurrence clustering. Sourced from immuneACCESS, this table was stored by TCRdb with only in-frame sequences that have V and J called. A share of the clones is absent; for the studies checked, an unresolved V gene accounts for under half, and the remainder has no known explanation. The V and J calls and the clone size are those of that table, but D and trimming were determined from the DNA. In all, the sample holds about 140,000 clones, and about 74% of those were seen once. The top ten clones comprise about 5.3% of the sample.

In total, approximately 610 healthy bone marrow donors made up the cohort. At the time of sampling, every cohort member was nominally healthy, though immune exposures that went unrecorded were likely present. The donor was CMV seronegative and was included in the group of a few hundred seronegative cohort members. Each donor provided a peripheral blood sample, and peripheral blood mononuclear cells were used for TCR beta sequencing. The Qiagen DNeasy Blood Extraction Kit was used to extract genomic DNA from the blood cell samples. Broad study findings and their caveats: In a later analysis, TCR association rates were found to vary across HLA loci, with the most associated TCRs seen for DRB1 alleles and the fewest for HLA-C alleles. According to a later analysis, parvovirus B19, influenza, CMV and Epstein-Barr virus appeared linked to several top co-occurrence clusters. A later analysis found that HLA-associated TCR beta chains were more clonally expanded and had lower generation probabilities than equally common non-associated chains. Roughly uniform sequencing depth across donors was assumed in presence/absence analyses, although this assumption may not hold. Compared with the roughly 670-donor mean, donors in an Asian-associated ancestry cluster had fewer N-insertions in productive TCRs, according to a later genetic analysis. Because counts were too low, some 17 rarely observed V segments, including chromosome 9 orphons, were left out of the earlier analysis of a few hundred of the donors. Most TCR sequences were observed very rarely across donors, whereas some public TCRs were present in many individuals. A later analysis associated 16,951 TCR beta sequences with specific HLA alleles at a false discovery rate of 0.05. A few of the identified cytomegalovirus-associated TCR beta chains were confirmed in vitro to be specific for cytomegalovirus antigens. A group of highly shared sequence variants was considered likely to be a technical artifact of the sequencing pipeline. In the study, approximately 160 TCR beta chains were listed as associated with cytomegalovirus. The classifier was reported to diagnose cytomegalovirus status with high specificity and sensitivity in both the original and validation cohorts. A further reported finding was that TCR beta sequences accurately predicted the HLA-A and HLA-B alleles for most subjects in the first cohort. Linkage disequilibrium might explain the correlated functional status among segregating V segments, but an unknown experimental factor could not be ruled out. The authors suggested that the approach could potentially be generalized to other disease states and immunological phenotypes. A later analysis found that most CMV-associated TCR beta chains appeared HLA-restricted, with HLA associations seemingly driven largely by CMV exposure. When HLA alleles, especially DR and DQ, strongly co-occurred, TCR associations were difficult to assign to individual alleles. In a later genetic analysis, a missense DCLRE1C variant was associated with V-gene and J-gene trimming of TCR beta chains, and the association was replicated in an independent cohort. An earlier analysis of approximately 530 of the donors showed that most TCR beta V segments appeared in productive rearrangements either about 87% or about 30% of the time, which broadly matched IMGT annotations. For the cohort, immune exposure information was limited to CMV serostatus. The cohort was sequenced for TCR beta chains only, and without alpha or paired-chain data the features that could be detected were limited. Because HLA typing was unavailable for some donors at each locus, only the typed subset was used in association tests.

The specimen sequenced was PBMCs. The source is a woman aged 45-65 years in good health and CMV-seronegative.

The bases read TGTGCCAGCAGCCAGGTAGCGGGGGGGTTCAATGAGCAGTTCTTC. Its protein reads: CASSQVAGGFNEQFF. The chain is encoded by TRBV4-2 joined to TRBJ2-1, with 11 bases aligning to TRBD2. After removal of 3 bases from V and 6 bases from J, the junction retains 4 bases not matched to a gene. The CDR3 starts with the cysteine, ends with the phenylalanine, and has 15 residues. Of the read, only the CDR3 DNA is kept; its 45 bases are in frame from base 1. The germline V gene provides CDR1 LGHNA and CDR2 YNFKEQ.